This TCR beta chain was sequenced during a study of blood T cell repertoires in COVID-19. Study-wide context: The study drew acute and convalescent COVID-19 samples from the United States, Italy and Spain. PBMCs, B-cell-depleted T cells, or T cells provided the cDNA or gDNA that made up the material.

This CDR3 is built from 14 residues. Germline CDR1 is LNHDA and CDR2 is SQIVND (reference sequence). The germline V and J ends were trimmed by 4 bases and 1 base, with 10 bases remaining between them. Per the original methods: Amplification from reference gene primers served as the basis for estimated nucleated cell counts. Sequencing was performed with immunoSEQ multiplex PCR; in TCRdb, only in-frame clones are kept and a portion is missing. The V and J calls and clone size were taken over from that table, and D and trimming were inferred from the DNA. In the table there are tens of thousands of clones, about four fifths of which are singletons.

The chain carries TRBV19 and TRBJ1-1; no definite D call. The TCR comes from a woman older than 75 with acute or convalescent COVID-19. Sequencing was done on a sample of peripheral blood. The CDR3 DNA sequence: TGTGCCAGTAGTACCCCCCCACAGAACACTGAAGCTTTCTTT. It translates to CASSTPPQNTEAFF.